What follows are 30 T cell receptor beta chains derived from one specimen sequenced in a study of vaccination and CD4 T cells after COVID-19. Their cognate antigens are unknown. Sequencing of cultured CD4+ T cell DNA used the Oncomine TCR Beta short-read assay. One entry per CDR3 protein, called by TCRdb with MiXCR from the PCR reads. The sample holds roughly 4,400 distinct CDR3 sequences; less than 50% are singletons and the top ten take approximately 45%. Specified treatment: approximately nine-day PBMC culture with coronavirus spike peptide pools or control peptides (ViraFEST assay). These CD4+ T cells came from an unexposed donor, sampled before the COVID-19 pandemic (2011-2018). Sequencing was carried out using CD4+ T cells from blood, cultured in vitro. The source of these receptors is a human donor in good health.

This clonotype was counted a few times. This rearrangement joins TRBV6-5 to TRBJ2-3; D not certain. Germline CDR1 reads MNHEY; CDR2 reads SVGAGI. Trimming took 2 bases from V and 2 from J, leaving 5 bases between them. The CDR3 loop spans 13 amino acids. In DNA form, the CDR3 reads TGTGCCAGCAGTTACAGGGACACAGATACGCAGTATTTT. Translating it yields CASSYRDTDTQYF.

J is TRBJ1-5 and V is TRBV7-8; D unclear. In germline, CDR1 is SGHVS, CDR2 FQNEAQ. The CDR3 loop spans 13 amino acids. The ends were cut back, 4 bases at V and 5 bases at J, with 9 bases in the middle. CDR3 coding DNA: TGTGCCAGCAGCTCCCTACCTGATCAGCCCCAGCATTTT. Translating gives CASSSLPDQPQHF.

This clonotype came up a few times. This rearrangement joins TRBV7-2 to TRBJ1-5, with D unresolved. Between the trimmed V and J ends, which lost 3 bases and 1 base, there was a span of 13 bases. The CDR3 runs 16 residues. In germline, CDR1 is SGHTA, CDR2 FQGNSA. DNA of the CDR3: TGTGCCAGCAGCTTGGGTCCGGGCGGGAGCAATCAGCCCCAGCATTTT. Its protein is CASSLGPGGSNQPQHF.

This clonotype has just a few counts. This rearrangement joins TRBV30 to TRBJ1-1; D is unclear. V lost 0 bases, J lost 1 base, and 6 bases lay in between. CDR3 size: 13 residues. Per the germline V gene, CDR1 is GTSNPN and CDR2 is SVGIG (reference sequence). For the CDR3, the DNA is TGTGCCTGGAGTGTACAAGAGAACACTGAAGCTTTCTTT. This translates into CAWSVQENTEAFF.

This chain links TRBV10-3 with TRBJ2-2; possibly TRBD1 for D (6 bases). The CDR3 covers 13 residues. Germline lookup yields CDR1 ENHRY and CDR2 SYGVKD. Trimming stripped 6 bases from V and 6 bases from J, with 11 bases between. The CDR3 is CAISNRVPGELFF. In DNA form, the CDR3 reads TGTGCCATCAGCAACAGGGTACCCGGGGAGCTGTTTTTT.

V is TRBV20-1 and J is TRBJ1-4, with D unresolved. V dropped 3 bases and J dropped 0 bases, with 11 bases sitting between them. This CDR3 is built from 15 residues. CDR1 and CDR2 from the germline V gene are DFQATT and SNEGSKA (reference sequence). The CDR3 spells CSARNAGATNEKLFF. The CDR3 DNA follows: TGCAGTGCTAGGAATGCGGGCGCAACTAATGAAAAACTGTTTTTT.

The rearrangement uses TRBV20-1 and TRBJ1-1; D possibly corresponds to TRBD1 (5 bases). Germline CDR1 reads DFQATT; CDR2 reads SNEGSKA (reference sequence). There are 14 residues in the CDR3. The V and J ends lost 0 bases and 9 bases respectively, with 17 bases between them. In DNA, the CDR3 is TGCAGTGCTAGAGATCGGGGCAGGGCAACCAAAGCTTTCTTT. Encoded protein: CSARDRGRATKAFF.

This clonotype was seen a handful of times. The chain uses TRBV7-8 and TRBJ1-5; 7 positions match TRBD1. Germline CDR1 and CDR2: SGHVS and FQNEAQ. Trimming at V came to 3 bases and at J to 4 bases, leaving 6 bases not matched to a gene. CDR3 size: 15 residues. CDR3 sequence (DNA): TGTGCCAGCAGCTTCGGGACAGAATGGAATCAGCCCCAGCATTTT. This codes for CASSFGTEWNQPQHF.

The chain employs TRBV7-8 and TRBJ2-7; D is unresolved. Germline CDR1 reads SGHVS; CDR2 reads FQNEAQ. Trimming pared 0 bases from V and 6 bases from J, leaving 9 bases between. This CDR3 comprises 13 residues. In DNA form, the CDR3 reads TGTGCCAGCAGCTTAGCGCAGGATCGCGAGCAGTACTTC. Translated: CASSLAQDREQYF.

This clonotype is medium-sized (0.01 to 0.1%) by share. The V call is TRBV10-3, the J call TRBJ1-1, with D possibly matching TRBD1 (5 bases). Germline V gene data show CDR1 as ENHRY and CDR2 as SYGVKD. V was shortened by 1 base and J by 1 base, with 10 bases between the two germline ends. The CDR3 runs to 15 residues. The CDR3 sequence is CAISELDKGNTEAFF. DNA of the CDR3: TGTGCCATCAGTGAGTTGGACAAAGGGAACACTGAAGCTTTCTTT.

V is TRBV12-3 or TRBV12-4 and J is TRBJ1-1; D gene uncertain. Deletions cut 1 base from V and 2 bases from J, with 8 bases between. The CDR3 length is 14 residues. The CDR3 region is CASSLDWENTEAFF. Written as DNA, the CDR3 is TGTGCCAGCAGTTTAGATTGGGAAAACACTGAAGCTTTCTTT.

The V and J genes are TRBV25-1 and TRBJ1-6; D remains unclear. V lost 6 bases, J lost 7 bases, and 13 bases lay in between. From germline, CDR1 is MGHDK and CDR2 SYGVNS. There are 14 residues in the CDR3. CDR3 region: CASSLTSSNSPLHF. The CDR3 bases are TGTGCCAGCAGCCTGACGTCCTCGAATTCACCCCTCCACTTT.

The J gene is TRBJ1-5, the V gene TRBV5-1; possible D gene TRBD1, 5 bases. CDR1 and CDR2 (germline): SGHRS, YFSETQ. CDR3 length: 15 residues. V gave up 5 bases and J gave up 5 bases, with 17 bases separating them. CDR3: CASSYYGGLDQPQHF. Here the CDR3 DNA reads TGCGCCAGCAGTTACTACGGGGGATTGGATCAGCCCCAGCATTTT.

V is TRBV6-1 and J is TRBJ2-1; TRBD1 agrees at 7 bases. The CDR3 loop spans 15 amino acids. Germline CDR1 is MNHNS and CDR2 is SASEGT. The junction had 10 bases not matched to a gene; V was cut back by 6 bases and J by 5 bases. Here the CDR3 DNA reads TGTGCCAGCAGCCCAGGGACAGTTCGAAACAATGAGCAGTTCTTC. It specifies CASSPGTVRNNEQFF.

This chain links TRBV6-1 with TRBJ1-5; D is possibly TRBD1 (6 bases). V dropped 5 bases and J dropped 3 bases, with 11 bases sitting between them. The CDR3 has 14 amino acids. Germline lookup yields CDR1 MNHNS and CDR2 SASEGT. In DNA, the CDR3 is TGTGCCAGCAGTACTACAGGGTTCAATCAGCCCCAGCATTTT. Its protein product is CASSTTGFNQPQHF.

This clonotype was recorded a few times. The chain carries TRBV27 and TRBJ2-3, with 7 positions matching TRBD1. V dropped 6 bases and J dropped 1; count of bases not matched to a gene: 7. The CDR3 is 15 residues long. Germline CDR1 reads MNHEY; CDR2 reads SMNVEV (reference sequence). CDR3 region: CASRTGVGGTDTQYF. The CDR3 DNA reads as TGTGCCAGCAGAACAGGGGTTGGAGGCACAGATACGCAGTATTTT.

The chain recombines TRBV5-1 with TRBJ1-1; the D gene is possibly TRBD1 (6 bases). The CDR3 is 14 amino acids. Trimming stripped 3 bases from V and 12 bases from J, with 21 bases between. Germline V CDR1 and CDR2: SGHRS, YFSETQ. DNA for the CDR3: TGCGCCAGCAGCTCCCTGGGTGGGACAATCAATCCTTTCTTT. Encoded protein: CASSSLGGTINPFF.

The chain couples TRBV19 to TRBJ1-2; TRBD1 agrees at 7 bases. CDR3 length: 13 amino acids. Germline CDR1 reads LNHDA; CDR2 reads SQIVND (reference sequence). V lost 1 base to trimming and J lost 9 bases; unmatched junction nucleotides: 5. The CDR3 nucleotides are TGTGCCAGTAGTATAGGTCAAGGGGGCAGCTACACCTTC. It yields the protein CASSIGQGGSYTF.

The chain uses TRBV6-1 and TRBJ1-5; no firm D call. The germline V gene has CDR1 MNHNS and CDR2 SASEGT. Deletions cut 2 bases from V and 3 bases from J, with 14 bases between. The CDR3 sequence is 16 residues long. The CDR3 here is CASSESQRLNNQPQHF. DNA of the CDR3: TGTGCCAGCAGTGAATCACAGAGACTCAACAATCAGCCCCAGCATTTT.

The genes are TRBV6-1 and TRBJ1-2, with a tentative D call TRBD1 (6 bases). CDR3 length: 15 amino acids. V was cut by 7 bases and J by 0 bases, with 15 bases left in between. The germline V gene has CDR1 MNHNS and CDR2 SASEGT. As DNA, the CDR3 is TGTGCCAGCACCCTTACAGGGTTAGCTAACTATGGCTACACCTTC. Its translation: CASTLTGLANYGYTF.

The CDR3 nucleotides are TGTGCCAGCTCACCACCGGTAAGAGGGTTCTACACTGAAGCTTTCTTT. It translates to CASSPPVRGFYTEAFF. The J gene is TRBJ1-1, the V gene TRBV18; D gene uncertain. The V end was cut by 0 bases, the J end by 3 bases, with 14 bases between. Germline assignment: CDR1 KGHSH and CDR2 LQKENI. There are 16 residues in the CDR3.

This clonotype occurred a few times. The chain carries TRBV20-1 and TRBJ2-5, with 9 nucleotides matching TRBD1. V shed 5 bases, J shed 5 bases, and the junction held 12 bases outside the gene matches. This CDR3 is 15 amino acids long. Per the germline V gene, CDR1 is DFQATT and CDR2 is SNEGSKA (reference sequence). CDR3 DNA sequence: TGCAGTGCTGGGGAGACAGGGGGGTTTACGGAGACCCAGTACTTC. It codes for CSAGETGGFTETQYF.

The chain joins TRBV6-5 to TRBJ2-6, with unresolved D. V lost 2 bases, J lost 0 bases, and 8 bases lay in between. The CDR3 runs to 16 residues. CDR1 MNHEY and CDR2 SVGAGI come from the germline V gene. CDR3 nucleotides: TGTGCCAGCAGTTACCGACGGAGCTCTGGGGCCAACGTCCTGACTTTC. Protein product: CASSYRRSSGANVLTF.

The sample holds a few counts of this clonotype. This chain joins TRBV6-1 and TRBJ1-2; 9 bases map to TRBD1. The V gene's germline CDR1 is MNHNS and CDR2 SASEGT. With 3 bases clipped from V and 11 bases from J, the junction kept 10 bases outside the gene matches. CDR3 length: 14 amino acids. CDR3: CASSDQGQGLRYTF. In DNA, the CDR3 is TGTGCCAGCAGTGATCAGGGACAGGGCCTCAGGTACACCTTC.

A few counts support this clonotype. The rearrangement links TRBV27 to TRBJ1-1; TRBD1 might be the D (6 bases). The germline gives CDR1 MNHEY, CDR2 SMNVEV (reference sequence). V dropped 4 bases and J dropped 11 bases, with 11 bases sitting between them. The CDR3 has 11 residues. The CDR3 loop is CASSSQGMAFF. The CDR3 bases are TGTGCCAGCAGTTCCCAGGGGATGGCTTTCTTT.

This chain joins TRBV12-3 or TRBV12-4 and TRBJ1-2; a possible D gene is TRBD1 (5 bases). The CDR3 spans 14 residues. V was shortened by 5 bases and J by 4 bases, with 14 bases between the two germline ends. CDR3 residues: CASSQGTLGYGYTF. CDR3 sequence (DNA): TGTGCCAGCAGTCAAGGGACTTTAGGCTATGGCTACACCTTC.

V gene TRBV6-5 combines with J gene TRBJ1-1; D is unresolved. The CDR3 totals 15 residues. The ends were cut back, 2 bases at V and 11 bases at J, with 21 bases in the middle. The germline V gene has CDR1 MNHEY and CDR2 SVGAGI. CDR3 protein: CASSYDSGFEDSAFF. The CDR3 DNA sequence: TGTGCCAGCAGTTACGACTCGGGGTTTGAAGACTCGGCTTTCTTT.

This clonotype was counted a single time. The rearrangement links TRBV27 to TRBJ1-4, with TRBD1 matching over 7 bases. Trimming at V came to 6 bases and at J to 6 bases, leaving 7 bases not matched to a gene. The germline V gene has CDR1 MNHEY and CDR2 SMNVEV (reference sequence). The CDR3 is made up of 14 amino acids. CDR3 sequence reads: CASRPDRDDEKLFF. The CDR3 DNA reads TGTGCCAGCAGACCAGACAGGGACGATGAAAAACTGTTTTTT.

This clonotype is deemed medium-sized (0.01 to 0.1%). V is TRBV6-1 and J is TRBJ1-5, with TRBD1 as a possible D gene (5 bases). The CDR3 spans 12 residues. The V gene's germline CDR1 is MNHNS and CDR2 SASEGT. V was clipped by 5 bases and J by 5 bases, with 7 bases between them. The CDR3: CASSIGDQPQHF. The CDR3, as DNA: TGTGCCAGCAGTATAGGGGATCAGCCCCAGCATTTT.

The chain recombines TRBV30 with TRBJ1-2, with a weak D call TRBD1 (6 bases). The length of the CDR3 is 13 residues. Germline CDR1 reads GTSNPN; CDR2 reads SVGIG (reference sequence). Between the trimmed V and J ends, which lost 3 bases and 2 bases, there was a span of 10 bases. CDR3 loop: CAWSPTGNYGYTF. In nucleotides, the CDR3 is TGTGCCTGGAGCCCGACAGGAAACTATGGCTACACCTTC.